This T cell receptor beta chain was captured in a study of cytomegalovirus exposure and HLA in healthy donors. PCR amplification relied on 60 Vbeta primers (plus 13 Jbeta primers). This table comes from immunoSEQ multiplex PCR, and its TCRdb copy is limited to in-frame clones, with some not included. Of under 130,000 clones in the sample, roughly 13% were seen once. Whole-study results and caveats: Fewer N-insertions than the approximately 610-donor mean were reportedly shown by an Asian-associated ancestry cluster in a later analysis. Some public TCRs appeared in many individuals, while most sequences were rare. Cytomegalovirus association was assigned to approximately 160 TCR beta chains.

Germline lookup yields CDR1 SGHRS and CDR2 YFSETQ. The CDR3 length is 15 residues. V lost 0 bases to trimming and J lost 5 bases; unmatched junction nucleotides: 5. Notes on this clone: The antigen remains undetermined.

The receptor comes from a man between 35 and 55 years old in good health and CMV-seropositive. Input material: PBMCs. This sequence joins TRBV5-1 and TRBJ2-4; 7 positions agree with TRBD1. The CDR3 here is CASSLAQGIQNIQYF. CDR3 DNA sequence: TGCGCCAGCAGCTTGGCACAGGGGATCCAAAACATTCAGTACTTC.